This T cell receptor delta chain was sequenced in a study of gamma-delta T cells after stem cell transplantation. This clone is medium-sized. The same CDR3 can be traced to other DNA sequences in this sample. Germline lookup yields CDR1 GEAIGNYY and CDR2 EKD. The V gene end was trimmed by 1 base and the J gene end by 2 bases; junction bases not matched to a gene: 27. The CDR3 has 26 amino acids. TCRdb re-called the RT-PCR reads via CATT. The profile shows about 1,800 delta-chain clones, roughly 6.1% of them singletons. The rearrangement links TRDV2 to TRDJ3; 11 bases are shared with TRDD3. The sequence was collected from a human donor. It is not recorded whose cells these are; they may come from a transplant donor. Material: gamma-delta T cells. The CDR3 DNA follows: TGTGCCTGTGACACAGTCAAGAATCCATCCCTAAATATACTGGGGGATAGTCCCTGGGACACCCGACAGATGTTTTTC. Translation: CACDTVKNPSLNILGDSPWDTRQMFF.